These T cell receptor beta chains were read from a single sample in a study of OX40 agonist ivuxolimab in advanced cancers. The table came from immunoSEQ multiplex PCR; TCRdb's copy has only in-frame clones and leaves some out. Here the sample spans some 57,000 clones, roughly 90% being singletons. The sequences come from CD4+ or CD8+ T cells sorted from blood, collected in a trial of the OX40 agonist ivuxolimab. Receptors were obtained from an adult with an advanced solid tumor such as melanoma, head and neck, liver or kidney cancer. Both conserved end residues are part of each CDR3. The D gene is left open where the match is weak. Not every row has a clone size; where given, it reads once, few, many or a size class.

clone_size: NA
v_call: TRBV13
d_call: NA
j_call: TRBJ1-5
cdr3_aa: CASSPGEGNQPQHF
cdr3_nt: TGTGCCAGCAGCCCAGGGGAGGGGAATCAGCCCCAGCATTTT

clone_size: once
v_call: TRBV19
d_call: TRBD2
j_call: TRBJ2-1
cdr3_aa: CASSPHSGLAGGATNNEQFF
cdr3_nt: TGTGCCAGTAGCCCCCACTCGGGACTAGCGGGAGGGGCTACAAACAATGAGCAGTTCTTC

clone_size: NA
v_call: TRBV6-5
d_call: TRBD1
j_call: TRBJ2-3
cdr3_aa: CASSYSMDRVGGTQYF
cdr3_nt: TGTGCCAGCAGTTACTCGATGGACAGGGTGGGCGGTACGCAGTATTTT

clone_size: NA
v_call: TRBV15
d_call: NA
j_call: TRBJ1-5
cdr3_aa: CATSRGRGNQPQHF
cdr3_nt: TGTGCCACCAGCAGAGGAAGGGGGAATCAGCCCCAGCATTTT

clone_size: NA
v_call: TRBV6-5
d_call: TRBD2
j_call: TRBJ2-1
cdr3_aa: CASSYSPAGFNEQFF
cdr3_nt: TGTGCCAGCAGTTACTCCCCAGCGGGATTTAATGAGCAGTTCTTC

clone_size: NA
v_call: TRBV12-5
d_call: NA
j_call: TRBJ2-3
cdr3_aa: CASGLVTVADTQYF
cdr3_nt: TGTGCTAGTGGTTTGGTAACAGTGGCAGATACGCAGTATTTT

clone_size: NA
v_call: TRBV25-1
d_call: NA
j_call: TRBJ2-7
cdr3_aa: CASRGPPHEQYF
cdr3_nt: TGTGCCAGCAGGGGGCCCCCCCACGAGCAGTACTTC

clone_size: NA
v_call: TRBV6-5
d_call: NA
j_call: TRBJ1-4
cdr3_aa: CASSYLDGNEKLFF
cdr3_nt: TGTGCCAGCAGTTACCTAGACGGCAATGAAAAACTGTTTTTT

clone_size: NA
v_call: TRBV7-2
d_call: NA
j_call: TRBJ2-7
cdr3_aa: CASSLAEPYEQYF
cdr3_nt: TGTGCCAGCAGCTTAGCCGAACCCTACGAGCAGTACTTC

clone_size: NA
v_call: TRBV27
d_call: NA
j_call: TRBJ2-1
cdr3_aa: CASSPPGDEQFF
cdr3_nt: TGTGCCAGCAGTCCCCCGGGAGATGAGCAGTTCTTC

clone_size: NA
v_call: TRBV4-3
d_call: NA
j_call: TRBJ1-3
cdr3_aa: CASSQVVFGPSSGNTIYF
cdr3_nt: TGCGCCAGCAGCCAAGTAGTGTTTGGACCGTCTTCTGGAAACACCATATATTTT

clone_size: NA
v_call: TRBV28
d_call: NA
j_call: TRBJ2-7
cdr3_aa: CASSFQGIYEQYF
cdr3_nt: TGTGCCAGCAGTTTCCAGGGGATTTACGAGCAGTACTTC

clone_size: NA
v_call: TRBV30
d_call: NA
j_call: TRBJ1-5
cdr3_aa: CAWRSAGGQPQHF
cdr3_nt: TGTGCCTGGAGATCCGCTGGGGGTCAGCCCCAGCATTTT

clone_size: NA
v_call: TRBV5-1
d_call: NA
j_call: TRBJ2-4
cdr3_aa: CASSLGLRSSGYIQYF
cdr3_nt: TGCGCCAGCAGCTTGGGACTGCGGTCATCCGGTTACATTCAGTACTTC

clone_size: NA
v_call: TRBV10-3
d_call: NA
j_call: TRBJ2-3
cdr3_aa: CAISESSDTQYF
cdr3_nt: TGTGCCATCAGTGAGTCTTCTGATACGCAGTATTTT

clone_size: NA
v_call: TRBV7-9
d_call: TRBD1
j_call: TRBJ1-3
cdr3_aa: CASSRSTGAGGNTIYF
cdr3_nt: TGTGCCAGCAGCCGCTCGACAGGGGCAGGGGGAAACACCATATATTTT

clone_size: NA
v_call: TRBV27
d_call: NA
j_call: TRBJ1-5
cdr3_aa: CASSTEGDQPQHF
cdr3_nt: TGTGCCAGCAGTACCGAGGGGGATCAGCCCCAGCATTTT

clone_size: NA
v_call: TRBV6-6
d_call: TRBD2
j_call: TRBJ2-1
cdr3_aa: CASSYSTSGHEQFF
cdr3_nt: TGTGCCAGCAGTTATTCCACTAGCGGGCATGAGCAGTTCTTC

clone_size: NA
v_call: TRBV10-3
d_call: TRBD1
j_call: TRBJ1-5
cdr3_aa: CAISEDRGLQPQHF
cdr3_nt: TGTGCCATCAGTGAGGACAGGGGGCTGCAGCCCCAGCATTTT

clone_size: NA
v_call: TRBV11-1
d_call: NA
j_call: TRBJ2-3
cdr3_aa: CASSLGTDTQYF
cdr3_nt: TGTGCCAGCAGCCTCGGCACAGATACGCAGTATTTT